These 14 T cell receptor beta chains were sequenced from one sample in a study of shared clonotypes between healthy human individuals. Produced via immunoSEQ multiplex PCR; TCRdb's table is partial and in-frame only. Among about 2.1 million clones listed, about 93% were seen once. CD45RO-negative CD8 cells positively selected for CCR7 made up the naive population, which excluded terminally differentiated effector memory CD45RA+ cells. The sample was naive CD8+ T cells from PBMCs. The receptor source for this set is a man between 18 and 29 years old in good health. Some clones in this sample may be carry-over from other donors' samples.

A single count supports this clone. V and J are TRBV19 and TRBJ1-5; 7 bases are shared with TRBD1. Germline trimming cut 7 bases from V and 7 bases from J; bases unmatched to any gene: 13. The CDR3 consists of 15 residues. CDR1 LNHDA and CDR2 SQIVND come from the germline V gene (reference sequence). This CDR3 is CASMSDREGNQPQHF. DNA for the CDR3: TGTGCCAGTATGAGTGACAGGGAGGGAAACCAGCCCCAGCATTTT.

Written as DNA, the CDR3 is TGTGCCAGCAGCCCGATACCAGGGGGATGGTCTTACGAGCAGTACTTC. Translating it yields CASSPIPGGWSYEQYF. The chain recombines TRBV14 with TRBJ2-7; TRBD1 matches 7 bases. V trimming: 4 bases; J trimming: 4 bases; junction bases outside the gene matches: 13. The germline V gene encodes CDR1 SGHDN and CDR2 FVKESK. CDR3 size: 16 residues.

V is TRBV2 and J is TRBJ2-7, with 9 bases that match TRBD1. The ends lost 6 bases at V and 3 bases at J; junction bases unmatched: 3. The CDR3 spans 13 residues. The germline V gene has CDR1 SNHLY and CDR2 FYNNEI. The CDR3 DNA reads as TGTGCCAGCAGGGACAGGGGACACTACGAGCAGTACTTC. It codes for CASRDRGHYEQYF.

The chain links TRBV9 to TRBJ2-3; D is perhaps TRBD1 or TRBD2 (5 bases each). Trimming removed 4 bases from V and 0 bases from J, with 15 bases in between. The germline CDR1 and CDR2 sequences are SGDLS and YYNGEE. This CDR3 is built from 16 residues. This CDR3 is CASSPRRTTSTDTQYF. The DNA for the CDR3 is TGTGCCAGCAGCCCGAGGAGGACAACTAGCACAGATACGCAGTATTTT.

Here the CDR3 reads CASSQDLGIWESEAFF. As DNA, the CDR3 is TGCGCCAGCAGCCAAGATCTCGGGATATGGGAGTCCGAAGCTTTCTTT. The rearrangement links TRBV4-3 to TRBJ1-1; no reliable D call. The CDR3 consists of 16 residues. Trimming took 0 bases from V and 8 from J, leaving 19 bases between them. Germline CDR1 LGHNA, CDR2 YSLEER.

V gene TRBV9 combines with J gene TRBJ2-7; no reliable D call. CDR3 size: 17 residues. Germline lookup yields CDR1 SGDLS and CDR2 YYNGEE. Trimming removed 0 bases at V and 3 bases at J, with 19 bases between. The DNA of the CDR3 is TGTGCCAGCAGCGTAGGTTTGGCCACAGATGGATACTACGAGCAGTACTTC. Translating gives CASSVGLATDGYYEQYF.

The chain has TRBV14 and TRBJ2-7, with 10 bases that match TRBD1. Germline-derived CDR1 and CDR2 are SGHDN and FVKESK. The CDR3 loop spans 17 amino acids. V dropped 4 bases and J dropped 1; count of bases not matched to a gene: 10. The DNA of the CDR3 is TGTGCCAGCAGCCGGAGACAGGGGGCGCTACGTTCCTACGAGCAGTACTTC. This translates into CASSRRQGALRSYEQYF.

This clone appeared a single time. The rearrangement links TRBV29-1 to TRBJ2-1, with D perhaps matching TRBD1 or TRBD2 (6 bases each). Trimming pared 6 bases from V and 7 bases from J, leaving 13 bases between. The CDR3 contains 12 residues. Germline V lookup: CDR1 SQVTM, CDR2 ANQGSEA. Written as DNA, the CDR3 is TGCAGCGTGCCCGGAGGGGGGAATGAGCAGTTCTTC. Translation gives CSVPGGGNEQFF.

Regarding this clone: Distinct nucleotide sequences in the sample also encode this CDR3. The rearrangement uses TRBV11-2 and TRBJ2-3, with D unclear. V lost 1 base and J 4 bases, leaving 12 bases between the germline ends. CDR1 is SGHAT and CDR2 is FQNNGV in the germline V gene. This CDR3 spans 15 amino acids. The CDR3 region is CASSLGGRASDTQYF. DNA for the CDR3: TGTGCCAGCAGCTTAGGAGGAAGGGCGTCAGATACGCAGTATTTT.

About this clone: This sample includes further DNA sequences coding for the same CDR3. This rearrangement joins TRBV6-1 to TRBJ1-1, with 7 bases that match TRBD1. The CDR3 totals 13 residues. Per germline, CDR1 MNHNS and CDR2 SASEGT. V lost 5 bases and J lost 1; bases outside the gene matches: 1. CDR3 residues: CASSRTGNTEAFF. In DNA, the CDR3 is TGTGCCAGCAGTCGGACAGGGAACACTGAAGCTTTCTTT.

The CDR3 loop reads CASSLGGLYNEQFF. The CDR3, as DNA: TGTGCCAGCAGCCTGGGGGGACTCTACAATGAGCAGTTCTTC. J is TRBJ2-1 and V is TRBV27; D is possibly TRBD2 (6 bases). Germline loops: CDR1 MNHEY, CDR2 SMNVEV (reference sequence). Trimming took off 6 bases at V and 3 bases at J, with 12 bases between the two ends. The CDR3 extends over 14 amino acids.

This chain joins TRBV27 and TRBJ2-7; 8 bases match TRBD1. The CDR3 has 14 amino acids. CDR1 is MNHEY and CDR2 is SMNVEV in the germline V gene (reference sequence). The junction had 6 bases not matched to a gene; V was cut back by 5 bases and J by 3 bases. CDR3 amino acids: CASSISQGGYEQYF. The CDR3 DNA sequence: TGTGCCAGCAGTATCTCACAGGGGGGCTACGAGCAGTACTTC.

The chain is built from TRBV7-6 and TRBJ2-5; D not certain. Deletions cut 4 bases from V and 2 bases from J, with 14 bases between. CDR1 is SGHVS and CDR2 is FNYEAQ in the germline V gene. This CDR3 contains 15 residues. In DNA form, the CDR3 reads TGTGCCAGCAGCTCTAGGGCGCCCCTTCAAGAGACCCAGTACTTC. Its translation is CASSSRAPLQETQYF.

The V gene is TRBV13, the J gene TRBJ2-7; D is unresolved. The CDR3 is made up of 15 amino acids. Germline V gives CDR1 PRHDT, CDR2 FYEKMQ (reference sequence). Deletions cut 5 bases from V and 6 bases from J, with 20 bases between. CDR3 bases: TGTGCCAGCAGCCCAACCCCGTACTCAGTGGGCGAGCAGTACTTC. This codes for CASSPTPYSVGEQYF. The whole variable domain, remainder taken from reference TRBV13 and TRBJ2-7, is AAGVIQSPRHLIKEKRETATLKCYPIPRHDTVYWYQQGPGQDPQFLISFYEKMQSDKGSIPDRFSAQQFSDYHSELNMSSLELGDSALYFCASSPTPYSVGEQYFGPGTRLTVT.